Listed below are T cell receptor beta chains from one sample, sequenced in a study of CD8 T cells in Susac syndrome. MiXCR, applied by TCRdb to the immunoSEQ multiplex PCR reads, yields one record per CDR3 protein. The sample holds around 56,000 distinct CDR3 sequences, around nine tenths seen once. Sequenced sample: CD8+ T cells from PBMCs. The receptors come from a human donor in good health. CDR3s include the opening cysteine and the closing phenylalanine or tryptophan. The D gene is left open where the match is weak. Clone size is stated in some rows and not others, as once, few, many or a class when expanded.

TRBJ1-3 | NA | NA | TRBV28 | CASSLNHGGYSGNTIYF | TGTGCCAGCAGTTTAAATCACGGGGGGTACTCTGGAAACACCATATATTTT
TRBJ2-7 | NA | NA | TRBV6-2/TRBV6-3 | CASSYSKIQGHEQYF | TGTGCCAGCAGTTACTCCAAAATTCAGGGACACGAGCAGTACTTC
TRBJ2-5 | NA | NA | TRBV25-1 | CASSAQGRGEETQYF | TGTGCCAGCAGTGCCCAGGGGCGAGGAGAAGAGACCCAGTACTTC
TRBJ1-1 | NA | NA | TRBV29-1 | CSVRTGSPNTEAFF | TGCAGCGTTCGAACAGGGTCACCGAACACTGAAGCTTTCTTT
TRBJ2-1 | NA | TRBD2 | TRBV4-3 | CASSQDGASGGEQFF | TGCGCCAGCAGCCAAGACGGTGCTAGCGGGGGGGAGCAGTTCTTC
TRBJ2-1 | NA | NA | TRBV29-1 | CSVDNLGTHNEQFF | TGCAGCGTTGATAATCTAGGGACACATAATGAGCAGTTCTTC
TRBJ1-4 | NA | NA | TRBV7-9 | CASTTLGEKLFF | TGTGCCAGCACCACTCTAGGTGAAAAACTGTTTTTT
TRBJ1-2 | NA | TRBD1 | TRBV10-2 | CASSSGQAFYGYTF | TGCGCCAGCAGCTCGGGACAGGCCTTCTATGGCTACACCTTC
TRBJ2-5 | NA | NA | TRBV4-2 | CASSQDKTSQETQYF | TGTGCCAGCAGCCAAGATAAGACCTCTCAAGAGACCCAGTACTTC
TRBJ1-1 | NA | TRBD1 | TRBV7-9 | CASSNLGQTSTEAFF | TGTGCCAGCAGCAATCTGGGACAGACCTCCACTGAAGCTTTCTTT
TRBJ2-3 | NA | NA | TRBV4-3 | CASSQDPGTTDTQYF | TGCGCCAGCAGCCAAGATCCAGGGACCACAGATACGCAGTATTTT
TRBJ1-1 | NA | NA | TRBV28 | CASSFMGQSAFF | TGTGCCAGCAGTTTTATGGGGCAATCGGCTTTCTTT
TRBJ1-3 | NA | NA | TRBV3-1 | CASSQVQGRNTIYF | TGTGCCAGCAGCCAAGTACAGGGTCGAAACACCATATATTTT
TRBJ1-1 | NA | NA | TRBV4-1 | CASSLHNADAEAFF | TGCGCCAGCAGCCTACATAATGCGGACGCTGAAGCTTTCTTT
TRBJ2-2 | NA | NA | TRBV28 | CASSPGQIADTGELFF | TGTGCCAGCAGTCCGGGACAGATAGCGGACACCGGGGAGCTGTTTTTT
TRBJ2-5 | once | TRBD1 | TRBV13 | CASSPRDRGLRYQQETQYF | TGTGCCAGCAGCCCTCGGGACAGGGGTTTGAGATACCAGCAAGAGACCCAGTACTTC
TRBJ2-7 | NA | NA | TRBV5-4 | CASSPALGGLSEQYF | TGTGCCAGCAGCCCCGCCCTTGGGGGTCTTAGCGAGCAGTACTTC
TRBJ2-3 | NA | NA | TRBV2 | CASSEIQTDTSTDTQYF | TGTGCCAGCAGTGAAATTCAGACAGATACTAGCACAGATACGCAGTATTTT
TRBJ1-1 | NA | NA | TRBV28 | CASSLAGGPNTEAFF | TGTGCCAGCAGTTTAGCGGGGGGACCGAACACTGAAGCTTTCTTT
TRBJ2-1 | NA | TRBD2 | TRBV6-2/TRBV6-3 | CASSISSGAYNEQFF | TGTGCCAGCAGTATCTCCAGCGGGGCGTACAATGAGCAGTTCTTC
TRBJ1-1 | NA | NA | TRBV28 | CASSLGGRLNTEAFF | TGTGCCAGCAGTTTGGGCGGGCGACTGAACACTGAAGCTTTCTTT
TRBJ2-1 | NA | NA | TRBV11-2 | CASSLTISITYNEQFF | TGTGCCAGCAGCTTAACTATCAGCATTACCTACAATGAGCAGTTCTTC
TRBJ2-7 | NA | NA | TRBV7-2 | CASEGGYSYEQYF | TGTGCCAGCGAAGGGGGATACTCCTACGAGCAGTACTTC
TRBJ2-7 | NA | NA | TRBV20-1 | CSARDIGRNYEQYF | TGCAGTGCTAGAGATATCGGACGGAACTACGAGCAGTACTTC
TRBJ2-1 | NA | TRBD1 | TRBV7-2 | CASSLGQGFYNEQFF | TGTGCCAGCAGCTTAGGACAGGGATTTTACAATGAGCAGTTCTTC
TRBJ2-3 | NA | NA | TRBV27 | CASSLVTESTDTQYF | TGTGCCAGCAGTTTAGTTACTGAGAGCACAGATACGCAGTATTTT